Presented here are 29 T cell receptor beta chains from one specimen sequenced in a study of blood T cells in healthy people across ages. For the second PCR, which ran for roughly 7 to 11 cycles, a sample-barcoded 5' primer and a J-beta primer mix were used. Using its own MiXCR run on the 5' RACE reads, TCRdb lists one record per CDR3 protein. The sample holds approximately 1,000,000 distinct CDR3 sequences; 35% to 50% are singletons and the top ten take approximately 17%. Material: blood. The receptors were sampled from a woman in her sixties or seventies in good health.

This clonotype came up a few times. The V and J genes are TRBV5-5 and TRBJ2-7, with 12 nucleotides matching TRBD2. V was clipped by 0 bases and J by 3 bases; unmatched bases: 10. Germline assignment: CDR1 SGHKS and CDR2 YYEKEE (reference sequence). This CDR3 is 18 amino acids long. The CDR3 loop reads CASSLVASGRVSYYEQYF. The CDR3 DNA reads TGTGCCAGCAGCTTGGTGGCTAGCGGGAGGGTTAGTTACTACGAGCAGTACTTC.

The rearrangement uses TRBV5-1 and TRBJ2-3; D uncertain. V was clipped by 4 bases and J by 0 bases, with 15 bases between them. The CDR3 consists of 16 residues. The V gene's germline CDR1 is SGHRS and CDR2 YFSETQ. The CDR3, as DNA: TGCGCCAGCAGCCCGCCCCCCCGTCGTAGCACAGATACGCAGTATTTT. Protein product: CASSPPPRRSTDTQYF.

This clonotype was recorded a few times. This chain joins TRBV13 and TRBJ2-4; no clear D gene. Germline loops: CDR1 PRHDT, CDR2 FYEKMQ (reference sequence). This CDR3 contains 14 residues. Trimming cost V 5 bases and J 0 bases, with 8 bases left between them. CDR3 region: CASSNYIAKNIQYF. CDR3 coding DNA: TGTGCCAGCAGCAACTACATAGCCAAAAACATTCAGTACTTC.

This chain joins TRBV7-2 and TRBJ1-1; tentatively, D is TRBD1 (6 bases). The CDR3 is 14 residues long. Germline V gives CDR1 SGHTA, CDR2 FQGNSA. Between the trimmed V and J ends, which lost 6 bases and 7 bases, there was a span of 18 bases. Here the CDR3 reads CASRTAIGGGEAFF. Written as DNA, the CDR3 is TGTGCCAGCAGAACCGCCATCGGGGGCGGTGAAGCTTTCTTT.

This clonotype was seen a handful of times. This chain links TRBV10-3 with TRBJ2-7; D not certain. Germline V lookup: CDR1 ENHRY, CDR2 SYGVKD. The CDR3 totals 12 residues. The V gene lost 10 bases and the J gene lost 4 bases, with 14 bases spanning the gap. CDR3 region: CATSTLGYEQYF. The CDR3 region has the DNA TGTGCCACCTCCACCCTGGGTTACGAGCAGTACTTC.

The chain has TRBV20-1 and TRBJ2-5, with D hard to call. Trimming left V 1 base short and J 1 base short, with 10 bases between. The CDR3 contains 14 residues. Germline lookup yields CDR1 DFQATT and CDR2 SNEGSKA (reference sequence). Here the CDR3 reads CSARGRNGQETQYF. The CDR3, as DNA: TGCAGTGCTAGAGGCAGGAACGGCCAAGAGACCCAGTACTTC.

The J gene is TRBJ1-4, the V gene TRBV11-2; TRBD1 matches at 9 bases. Per the germline V gene, CDR1 is SGHAT and CDR2 is FQNNGV. This CDR3 region has 15 residues. V shed 4 bases, J shed 6 bases, and the junction held 6 bases outside the gene matches. In DNA, the CDR3 is TGTGCCAGCAGCTCGGGACAGGGTTGGGATGAAAAACTGTTTTTT. It translates to CASSSGQGWDEKLFF.

This CDR3 reads CASSSETSGYEQYF. The DNA of the CDR3 is TGTGCCAGCTCATCCGAGACTAGCGGCTACGAGCAGTACTTC. The chain combines TRBV18 with TRBJ2-4; 9 positions agree with TRBD2. The J call may be wrong; the DNA end is better matched by TRBJ2-7. The CDR3 extends over 14 amino acids. Germline V gives CDR1 KGHSH, CDR2 LQKENI.

The V gene is TRBV9, the J gene TRBJ2-4; possibly TRBD1 for D (7 bases). The CDR3 spans 14 residues. CDR1 and CDR2 from the germline V gene are SGDLS and YYNGEE. Trimming shortened V by 7 bases and J by 5 bases, and 16 bases separated the two germline ends. Written as DNA, the CDR3 is TGTGCCAGCTCTCGCCAGGGGGAGGAAAACATTCAGTACTTC. Its translation is CASSRQGEENIQYF.

The CDR3 coding sequence is TGTGCCAGCCACGGTTTGGGGGGGGCGGTTCATCAGCCCCAGCATTTT. The encoded protein is CASHGLGGAVHQPQHF. The gene calls are TRBV6-1 and TRBJ1-5, with TRBD1 as a possible D gene (6 bases). CDR1 MNHNS and CDR2 SASEGT come from the germline V gene. The CDR3 extends over 16 amino acids. The V end was cut by 8 bases, the J end by 5 bases, with 22 bases between.

This clonotype was counted only a few times. The chain joins TRBV5-1 to TRBJ2-7; 11 bases are a match to TRBD2. Germline CDR1 is SGHRS and CDR2 is YFSETQ. V trimming: 4 bases; J trimming: 3 bases; junction bases outside the gene matches: 15. CDR3 length: 18 amino acids. The DNA of the CDR3 is TGCGCCAGCAGCCCCCGGACTAGCGGGTCCCCCGGGTTCTACGAGCAGTACTTC. This sequence encodes CASSPRTSGSPGFYEQYF.

This clonotype was detected many times. The CDR3 nucleotides are TGTGCCAGCAGCCAAGAGGGAGCGGGAAGAGAGACCCAGTACTTC. This codes for CASSQEGAGRETQYF. The chain couples TRBV4-2 to TRBJ2-5; 7 positions agree with TRBD2. V lost 0 bases and J lost 4; bases outside the gene matches: 5. Germline V gene sequence: CDR1 LGHNA, CDR2 YNFKEQ. The CDR3 spans 15 residues.

This clonotype was recorded a few times. The chain uses TRBV9 and TRBJ2-1; no clear D gene. The CDR3 covers 15 residues. V lost 3 bases and J 0 bases, leaving 10 bases between the germline ends. Germline V CDR1 and CDR2: SGDLS, YYNGEE. The DNA of the CDR3 is TGTGCCAGCAGCGCTACAGAGAGCTCCTACAATGAGCAGTTCTTC. Amino acids: CASSATESSYNEQFF.

J is TRBJ2-7 and V is TRBV6-6; 8 nucleotides line up with TRBD1. This CDR3 region has 16 residues. The germline V gene has CDR1 MNHNY and CDR2 SVGAGI (reference sequence). After removal of 4 bases from V and 0 bases from J, the junction contained 8 bases not matched to a gene. The CDR3 reads CASSFPLDRASYEQYF. The CDR3 DNA reads as TGTGCCAGCAGTTTTCCCCTGGACAGGGCCTCCTACGAGCAGTACTTC.

This rearrangement joins TRBV5-1 to TRBJ1-1, with D perhaps matching TRBD1 (5 bases). V lost 1 base and J lost 1, with 14 bases in between. The germline V gene encodes CDR1 SGHRS and CDR2 YFSETQ. This CDR3 is 16 amino acids long. CDR3 sequence (DNA): TGCGCCAGCAGCTTGCGGGGCTGGGTTACGAACACTGAAGCTTTCTTT. This sequence encodes CASSLRGWVTNTEAFF.

This sequence joins TRBV2 and TRBJ2-3; 9 bases align to TRBD1. Looked up from germline, CDR1 is SNHLY and CDR2 is FYNNEI. This CDR3 is built from 17 residues. Losses at the gene ends were 6 bases for V and 4 bases for J; bases not matched to a gene: 14. The CDR3 coding sequence is TGTGCCAGCAGGACACGGCTTGGACAGGGGTTTTCAGATACGCAGTATTTT. Encoded protein: CASRTRLGQGFSDTQYF.

About this clonotype itself: The junction does not match germline at one end; this may be a read error. The genes are TRBV20-1 and TRBJ2-1; possible D gene TRBD1, 6 bases. Germline V gene data show CDR1 as DFQATT and CDR2 as SNEGSKA (reference sequence). The length of the CDR3 is 14 residues. The CDR3 sequence is CSAIDRLSYNEHFF. CDR3 nucleotides: TGCAGTGCTATAGACAGGTTGTCCTACAATGAGCATTTCTTC.

This rearrangement joins TRBV10-3 to TRBJ1-2; TRBD1 matches at 9 bases. The CDR3 has 13 residues. Germline V gene sequence: CDR1 ENHRY, CDR2 SYGVKD. Trimming at V came to 11 bases and at J to 8 bases, leaving 12 bases not matched to a gene. CDR3 residues: CALQKGTGTGYTF. The CDR3 region has the DNA TGTGCCTTACAAAAGGGGACAGGGACCGGCTACACCTTC.

The chain recombines TRBV7-9 with TRBJ2-7; 9 nucleotides agree with TRBD2. Germline CDR1 reads SEHNR; CDR2 reads FQNEAQ (reference sequence). The CDR3 extends over 14 amino acids. The V segment lost 5 bases and the J segment 4 bases; nucleotides outside the gene matches: 6. In nucleotides, the CDR3 is TGTGCCAGCAGCCCTAGCGGGAAGCAATACGAGCAGTACTTC. Amino acids: CASSPSGKQYEQYF.

The chain links TRBV3-1 to TRBJ2-7, with 8 bases matching TRBD2. Germline trimming cut 1 base from V and 7 bases from J; bases unmatched to any gene: 12. This CDR3 spans 16 amino acids. Germline loops: CDR1 LGHDT, CDR2 YNNKEL (reference sequence). In DNA, the CDR3 is TGTGCCAGCAGCCAAGTCCTTAGCGGGGCACCTAATGAGCAGTACTTC. Protein sequence: CASSQVLSGAPNEQYF.

Details on this clonotype: A read error is possible here, since a much larger clone lies one base away. The V gene is TRBV3-1, the J gene TRBJ2-7; D is unclear. The CDR3 loop spans 11 amino acids. Germline lookup yields CDR1 LGHDT and CDR2 YNNKEL (reference sequence). CDR3 in DNA: TGTGCCGGCAGCCAAACCTACGAGCAGTACTTC. Its translation: CAGSQTYEQYF.

This clonotype was detected ten times or more. The V gene is TRBV7-7, the J gene TRBJ2-5; D not resolved. The germline V and J ends were trimmed by 2 bases and 1 base, with 5 bases remaining between them. The CDR3 consists of 13 residues. CDR1 is SSHAT and CDR2 is FNYEAQ in the germline V gene (reference sequence). CDR3 in DNA: TGTGCCAGCAGCTTATTTGGCCAAGAGACCCAGTACTTC. This translates into CASSLFGQETQYF.

The chain carries TRBV10-3 and TRBJ2-7; 8 bases line up with TRBD1. Germline V CDR1 and CDR2: ENHRY, SYGVKD. The CDR3 length is 11 residues. V gave up 5 bases and J gave up 11 bases; unmatched junction bases: 5. The CDR3 nucleotides are TGTGCCATCAGTTCGCCGGGACAGGAGTACTTC. It is translated as CAISSPGQEYF.

The V and J genes are TRBV10-3 and TRBJ1-2; possible D gene TRBD1, 6 bases. The CDR3 totals 17 residues. Germline CDR1 ENHRY, CDR2 SYGVKD. The V end lost 2 bases, the J end lost 2 bases, and 18 bases lay between the germline ends. Here the CDR3 DNA reads TGTGCCATCAGTGAGAGTTCGGGGGGCGGAATCAACTATGGCTACACCTTC. Translation gives CAISESSGGGINYGYTF.

V and J are TRBV9 and TRBJ1-6; 8 nucleotides align to TRBD1. Germline CDR1 SGDLS, CDR2 YYNGEE. V was clipped by 0 bases and J by 8 bases; unmatched bases: 4. The CDR3 is made up of 15 amino acids. The CDR3 nucleotides are TGTGCCAGCAGCGTAGACGGACAGGGCTATTCACCCCTCCACTTT. Residues: CASSVDGQGYSPLHF. The variable domain in full, completed from reference TRBV9 and TRBJ1-6, reads DSGVTQTPKHLITATGQRVTLRCSPRSGDLSVYWYQQSLDQGLQFLIQYYNGEERAKGNILERFSAQQFPDLHSELNLSSLELGDSALYFCASSVDGQGYSPLHFGNGTRLTVT.

This clonotype was recorded at least ten times. The chain carries TRBV12-3 or TRBV12-4 and TRBJ1-2, with D tentatively TRBD1 (6 bases). The CDR3 has 11 amino acids. V was shortened by 8 bases and J by 7 bases, with 11 bases between the two germline ends. In nucleotides, the CDR3 is TGTGCCAGCTCGAGGGGGTTTGGCTACACCTTC. It yields the protein CASSRGFGYTF.

This clonotype showed up just a few times. This chain connects TRBV11-2 to TRBJ2-5, with D possibly being TRBD1 (6 bases). With 2 bases removed from V and 11 bases from J, the gap between germline ends came to 15 bases. This CDR3 is 13 amino acids long. Germline CDR1 SGHAT, CDR2 FQNNGV. The CDR3 bases are TGTGCCAGCAGCTTAAGGCTAGCAGGGGAGCAGTACTTC. Protein: CASSLRLAGEQYF. Full variable domain (remainder filled in from reference TRBV11-2 and TRBJ2-5): EAGVAQSPRYKIIEKRQSVAFWCNPISGHATLYWYQQILGQGPKLLIQFQNNGVVDDSQLPKDRFSAERLKGVDSTLKIQPAKLEDSAVYLCASSLRLAGEQYFGPGTRLLVL.

This clonotype was detected a few times. The rearrangement joins TRBV20-1 to TRBJ2-5, with D perhaps matching TRBD1 or TRBD2 (5 bases each). The CDR3 runs 14 residues. V lost 6 bases and J lost 4, with 18 bases in between. Looked up from germline, CDR1 is DFQATT and CDR2 is SNEGSKA (reference sequence). CDR3 nucleotide sequence: TGCAGTGCCAACCGGGGCAGGGTACGAGAGACCCAGTACTTC. Translated: CSANRGRVRETQYF.

This chain uses TRBV29-1 with TRBJ2-7; perhaps TRBD2 as D (7 bases). This CDR3 contains 15 residues. Germline V gene sequence: CDR1 SQVTM, CDR2 ANQGSEA. V was clipped by 4 bases and J by 6 bases, with 22 bases between them. In DNA, the CDR3 is TGCAGCGTTGTCCCGGGGGGCACCTCCTCCGGCGAGCAGTACTTC. It specifies CSVVPGGTSSGEQYF.